What follows are 22 T cell receptor beta chains derived from one specimen sequenced in a study of vaccination and CD4 T cells after COVID-19 (dated by TCRdb to 2022 to 2024). According to the study, the label for this sample's treatment or condition signals: roughly 10-day PBMC culture with coronavirus spike peptide pools or control peptides (ViraFEST assay). No antigen is known for these receptors. Library preparation employed PCR. For sequencing, an Illumina iSeq 100 was employed. TCR sequencing of DNA from cultured CD4+ T cells used the Oncomine TCR Beta short-read assay at the Johns Hopkins FTIC core. Through fastp at Q25 and MiXCR, TCRdb rebuilt clones from the public reads, retaining in-frame beta chains. All rows with the same CDR3 protein become a single entry with the most common DNA and genes. For this sample there are around 10,000 distinct CDR3 sequences; under 30% appear just once. The ten most abundant clones make up more than 20% of the sample.

Specimen: cultured CD4+ T cells from blood. These receptors were taken from a human donor with COVID-19.

By share of the sample, this clonotype is medium-sized. The chain couples TRBV5-1 to TRBJ1-5, with 9 bases identical to TRBD1. The CDR3 is 17 residues long. The V and J ends lost 4 bases and 0 bases, in that order; junction bases with no gene match: 8. Germline V lookup: CDR1 SGHRS, CDR2 YFSETQ. The CDR3 bases are TGCGCCAGCAGCCCCCGGGACAGGGTTTATAGCAATCAGCCCCAGCATTTT. The encoded protein is CASSPRDRVYSNQPQHF.

The chain uses TRBV27 and TRBJ2-1; 9 bases fit TRBD1. V was clipped by 1 base and J by 1 base; unmatched bases: 5. Germline V gene sequence: CDR1 MNHEY, CDR2 SMNVEV (reference sequence). The CDR3 covers 17 residues. CDR3 bases: TGTGCCAGCAGTTTATGGTCCGGGACAGGGTCCTACAATGAGCAGTTCTTC. It encodes CASSLWSGTGSYNEQFF.

This chain links TRBV29-1 with TRBJ1-3; 7 nucleotides agree with TRBD1. This CDR3 is 15 amino acids long. Germline V gene sequence: CDR1 SQVTM, CDR2 ANQGSEA. V lost 0 bases and J lost 5; bases outside the gene matches: 7. In DNA, the CDR3 is TGCAGCGTTGAAGATCGTCGGGACAGTAGAAACACCATATATTTT. This encodes CSVEDRRDSRNTIYF.

The V call is TRBV6-1, the J call TRBJ1-5; D possibly corresponds to TRBD1 (5 bases). This CDR3 is built from 13 residues. CDR1 and CDR2 from the germline V gene are MNHNS and SASEGT. Trimming shortened V by 8 bases and J by 6 bases, and 14 bases separated the two germline ends. CDR3 DNA sequence: TGTGCCAGCGCCAAGGATAGGGGTCAGCCCCAGCATTTT. It specifies CASAKDRGQPQHF.

A few counts support this clonotype. The rearrangement links TRBV20-1 to TRBJ2-3; TRBD2 matches 8 bases. Germline assignment: CDR1 DFQATT and CDR2 SNEGSKA (reference sequence). The CDR3 covers 16 residues. Germline trimming cut 0 bases from V and 1 base from J; bases unmatched to any gene: 6. Here the CDR3 DNA reads TGCAGTGCTAGAGACGGTTCAGCGGGGGGCACAGATACGCAGTATTTT. Its translation is CSARDGSAGGTDTQYF.

This clonotype was seen a few times. The chain recombines TRBV30 with TRBJ1-1; 8 nucleotides match TRBD1. The length of the CDR3 is 15 residues. The V segment lost 7 bases and the J segment 6 bases; nucleotides outside the gene matches: 16. Germline values: CDR1 GTSNPN, CDR2 SVGIG (reference sequence). CDR3 in DNA: TGTGCCTACCACGCCAATGGTCAGGGGGCCGCTGAAGCTTTCTTT. This gives the protein CAYHANGQGAAEAFF.

V and J are TRBV10-3 and TRBJ2-3, with D hard to call. Trimming stripped 8 bases from V and 2 bases from J, with 5 bases between. CDR3 length: 11 residues. Germline assignment: CDR1 ENHRY and CDR2 SYGVKD. For the CDR3, the DNA is TGTGCCATCGCTAACACAGATACGCAGTATTTT. Its translation is CAIANTDTQYF.

This rearrangement joins TRBV6-5 to TRBJ1-4, with TRBD1 as a possible D gene (5 bases). Trimming shortened V by 4 bases and J by 8 bases, and 14 bases separated the two germline ends. Germline CDR1 and CDR2: MNHEY and SVGAGI. This CDR3 has 14 residues. The CDR3 DNA reads as TGTGCCAGCAGTTCAGGAGGGACTGGAGAAAAACTGTTTTTT. Translating gives CASSSGGTGEKLFF.

A few counts support this clonotype. The rearrangement links TRBV19 to TRBJ2-6, with D unresolved. Germline assignment: CDR1 LNHDA and CDR2 SQIVND (reference sequence). The CDR3 sequence is 14 residues long. V lost 7 bases to trimming and J lost 0 bases, with 7 bases between them. In DNA, the CDR3 is TGTGCCAGTATGAAGACCTCTGGGGCCAACGTCCTGACTTTC. Protein sequence: CASMKTSGANVLTF. Full variable domain (remainder filled in from reference TRBV19 and TRBJ2-6): DGGITQSPKYLFRKEGQNVTLSCEQNLNHDAMYWYRQDPGQGLRLIYYSQIVNDFQKGDIAEGYSVSREKKESFPLTVTSAQKNPTAFYLCASMKTSGANVLTFGAGSRLTVL.

The genes are TRBV7-6 and TRBJ2-5, with D tentatively TRBD1 or TRBD2 (6 bases each). CDR3 length: 14 amino acids. Trimming removed 5 bases from V and 4 bases from J, with 14 bases in between. In germline, CDR1 is SGHVS, CDR2 FNYEAQ. In DNA, the CDR3 is TGTGCCAGCAGCCGGGGGACCAGGGGAGAGACCCAGTACTTC. Translation gives CASSRGTRGETQYF. Full variable domain (missing parts from reference TRBV7-6 and TRBJ2-5): GAGVSQSPRYKVTKRGQDVALRCDPISGHVSLYWYRQALGQGPEFLTYFNYEAQQDKSGLPNDRFSAERPEGSISTLTIQRTEQRDSAMYRCASSRGTRGETQYFGPGTRLLVL.

The V call is TRBV6-5, the J call TRBJ2-1, with D possibly being TRBD1 (5 bases). The CDR3 runs 14 residues. The V end was cut by 4 bases, the J end by 2 bases, with 9 bases between. Germline-derived CDR1 and CDR2 are MNHEY and SVGAGI. CDR3 sequence (DNA): TGTGCCAGCAGTTTAGGGGATACCTACAATGAGCAGTTCTTC. Translating it yields CASSLGDTYNEQFF.

This clonotype has just a few counts. The CDR3: CASSRPGRDYNSPLHF. DNA for the CDR3: TGTGCCAGCAGTAGACCGGGGCGCGACTATAATTCACCCCTCCACTTT. The V and J genes are TRBV6-1 and TRBJ1-6; D possibly corresponds to TRBD1 (5 bases). V lost 5 bases, J lost 3 bases, and 14 bases lay in between. There are 16 residues in the CDR3. CDR1 is MNHNS, CDR2 SASEGT, per germline.

A few counts support this clonotype. This chain joins TRBV19 and TRBJ1-2; the D is unclear. CDR1 LNHDA and CDR2 SQIVND come from the germline V gene (reference sequence). V dropped 7 bases and J dropped 8 bases, with 17 bases sitting between them. This CDR3 is 13 amino acids long. CDR3 nucleotide sequence: TGTGCCAGTACCTCGGCGGTGGGGAACGGCTACACCTTC. Its translation is CASTSAVGNGYTF.

V gene TRBV20-1 combines with J gene TRBJ2-5; tentatively, D is TRBD1 or TRBD2 (6 bases each). V was cut by 3 bases and J by 5 bases, with 16 bases left in between. CDR3 length equals 14 residues. CDR1 and CDR2 from the germline V gene are DFQATT and SNEGSKA (reference sequence). The CDR3 here is CSASKGGRDETQYF. The CDR3, as DNA: TGCAGTGCTAGCAAGGGGGGCCGGGACGAGACCCAGTACTTC.

On this clonotype: One end of the junction is discordant with germline, which a read error may explain. This chain uses TRBV6-5 with TRBJ2-2; TRBD2 matches at 12 bases. This CDR3 has 17 amino acids. Per the germline V gene, CDR1 is MNHEY and CDR2 is SVGAGI. CDR3 amino acids: CASSHSLAGGTTGELFF. The DNA of the CDR3 is TGTGCCAGCAGTCACTCTCTAGCGGGGGGGACCACCGGGGAGCTGTTTTTT.

The chain is built from TRBV7-8 and TRBJ1-1; D gene unclear. There are 12 residues in the CDR3. Trimming removed 0 bases at V and 4 bases at J, with 3 bases between. Per the germline V gene, CDR1 is SGHVS and CDR2 is FQNEAQ. The CDR3 nucleotides read TGTGCCAGCAGCTTAGCGAGCACTGAAGCTTTCTTT. Translated: CASSLASTEAFF.

In its sample, this clonotype was seen a few times. This chain uses TRBV2 with TRBJ2-7, with TRBD1 matching over 9 bases. Per the germline V gene, CDR1 is SNHLY and CDR2 is FYNNEI. The CDR3 runs to 14 residues. Trimming removed 4 bases from V and 6 bases from J; junction bases left unmatched: 7. The CDR3 DNA sequence: TGTGCCAGCAGTGGTGGGACAGGGACGGGCGAGCAGTACTTC. This encodes CASSGGTGTGEQYF.

The gene calls are TRBV20-1 and TRBJ1-3, with D possibly matching TRBD1 (5 bases). Trimming shortened V by 3 bases and J by 0 bases, and 18 bases separated the two germline ends. From germline, CDR1 is DFQATT and CDR2 SNEGSKA (reference sequence). CDR3 size: 17 residues. The CDR3 is CSASPTAGGISGNTIYF. CDR3 coding DNA: TGCAGTGCTAGCCCCACCGCGGGGGGGATCTCTGGAAACACCATATATTTT.

This sequence joins TRBV6-1 and TRBJ1-3; tentative D call: TRBD1 (6 bases). The CDR3 length is 15 residues. Germline CDR1 and CDR2: MNHNS and SASEGT. V lost 5 bases, J lost 0 bases, and 11 bases lay in between. The CDR3 nucleotides are TGTGCCAGCAGTCCCCAGGGGAACTCTGGAAACACCATATATTTT. Translation gives CASSPQGNSGNTIYF.

This clonotype turned up a few times. The J gene is TRBJ1-1, the V gene TRBV7-2; 9 bases match TRBD1. The J segment lost 0 bases and the V segment lost 5 bases, leaving 13 bases of the junction unmatched. This CDR3 is built from 18 residues. The germline CDR1 and CDR2 sequences are SGHTA and FQGNSA. This chain's CDR3 is CASSLRSGTGRLNTEAFF. The CDR3 coding sequence is TGTGCCAGCAGCCTTAGATCGGGGACAGGGAGACTGAACACTGAAGCTTTCTTT.

This clonotype has a handful of counts. V gene TRBV7-9 combines with J gene TRBJ1-1, with D hard to call. The V gene lost 4 bases and the J gene lost 5 bases, with 8 bases spanning the gap. The CDR3 extends over 12 amino acids. The germline CDR1 and CDR2 sequences are SEHNR and FQNEAQ (reference sequence). The CDR3 DNA sequence: TGTGCCAGCAGCTCCCACGTGACTGAAGCTTTCTTT. Amino acids: CASSSHVTEAFF.

The chain recombines TRBV20-1 with TRBJ1-2, with a possible D match to TRBD1 (5 bases). This CDR3 spans 14 amino acids. Germline values: CDR1 DFQATT, CDR2 SNEGSKA (reference sequence). Trimming pared 2 bases from V and 4 bases from J, leaving 14 bases between. The CDR3 loop is CSARSGTDVYGYTF. In DNA, the CDR3 is TGCAGTGCTAGATCGGGGACGGACGTCTATGGCTACACCTTC.